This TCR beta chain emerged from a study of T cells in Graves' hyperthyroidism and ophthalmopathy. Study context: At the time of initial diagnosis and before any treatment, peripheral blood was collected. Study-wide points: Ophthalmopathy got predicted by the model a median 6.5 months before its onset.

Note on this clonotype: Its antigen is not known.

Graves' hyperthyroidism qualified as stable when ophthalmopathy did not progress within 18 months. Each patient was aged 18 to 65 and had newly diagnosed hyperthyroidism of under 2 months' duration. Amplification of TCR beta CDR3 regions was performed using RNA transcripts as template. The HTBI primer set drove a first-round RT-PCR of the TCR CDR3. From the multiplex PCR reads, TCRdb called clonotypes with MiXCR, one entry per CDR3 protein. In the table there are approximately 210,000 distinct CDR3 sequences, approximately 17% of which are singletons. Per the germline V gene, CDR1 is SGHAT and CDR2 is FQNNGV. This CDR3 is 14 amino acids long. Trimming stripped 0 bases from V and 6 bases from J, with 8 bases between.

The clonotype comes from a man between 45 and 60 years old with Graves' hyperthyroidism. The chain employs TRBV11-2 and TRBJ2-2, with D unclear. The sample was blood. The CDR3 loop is CASSLDLGSGELFF. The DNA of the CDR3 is TGTGCCAGCAGCTTAGATCTGGGGTCCGGGGAGCTGTTTTTT.